This TCR beta chain was captured in a study of blood T cell repertoires in COVID-19 (dated by TCRdb to the early 2020s). A note on the overall study: Collaborator samples came from the United States, Italy and Spain and covered acute and convalescent phases of COVID-19. Nearly every sample came with metadata listing a de-identified subject ID, COVID-19 status, age in years and sex. Where available, HLA class I and class II types were obtained from metadata supplied by the sample provider rather than from assay-based typing. Subjects who had been exposed to COVID-19, were actively infected with it, or had recovered from it provided the deeply sampled blood TCRbeta repertoires that made up the dataset. The samples were drawn from two sources: the first 160 participants of the ongoing ImmuneRACE study, and fewer than 1,500 subjects contributed by 6 global collaborators. The material from the prospective study consisted of cDNA or gDNA derived from T cells, B-cell-depleted T cells, or PBMCs. The repertoires were made available in a free public database intended to serve as a resource for research on the immune response to SARS-CoV-2. Paper-wide results and their limitations: The amount of clinical and demographic metadata varied by source and participant and was provided uncurated.

Each collaborating institution followed its own protocols to collect whole blood in K2EDTA tubes. Collaborator samples were shipped for TCRbeta analysis as frozen whole blood, isolated PBMCs, or DNA extracted from either sample type. Turning to this clone: Its antigen remains undetermined. Base qualities are missing; no much larger clone stands one base away.

The immunoSEQ Assay, a bias-controlled multiplex PCR, was used to amplify TCRbeta CDR3 regions from genomic DNA. The study's own analysis went as follows. Nucleated cell counts per sample were estimated from amplification of reference gene primers within the assay. Sequence reads were collapsed and filtered to measure the absolute abundance of every unique TCRbeta CDR3 rearrangement. For each sample, productive Simpson clonality was calculated by taking the square root of Simpson's diversity index across productive rearrangements. As stored in TCRdb, this immuneACCESS dataset retains in-frame rearrangements with V and J assigned. A fraction of the clones does not appear; measured against another copy, unresolved V genes explain less than half of the discrepancy, and the remainder lacks a known reason. Clone size and the V and J calls come from that table; the DNA yielded D and trimming. The sample table shows about 84,000 clones, and 75% to 90% are seen once. 1.2% of the sample goes to the ten largest clones.

The germline V gene specifies MNHNS as CDR1 and SASEGT as CDR2. Trimming removed 4 bases from V and 0 bases from J; the gene matches leave 6 bases unexplained. Taken from cysteine to phenylalanine, the CDR3 has 16 residues. Only the CDR3 DNA stays, 48 bases, in frame from base 1. Sequencing was performed on peripheral blood. The sequence was obtained from an elderly man with active or convalescent COVID-19. The rearranged segments are TRBV6-1 and TRBJ1-3; 7 bases in between match TRBD1. The encoded CDR3 is CASSAGTAFSGNTIYF. In nucleotides, the sequence is TGTGCCAGCAGTGCCGGGACAGCATTCTCTGGAAACACCATATATTTT.